The 22 T cell receptor beta chains below come from one sample, sequenced in a study of beta chain features in type 1 diabetes. The whole isolated RNA underwent reverse transcription, so sequencing captured expressed TCRB transcripts. This table comes from immunoSEQ multiplex PCR, and its TCRdb copy is limited to in-frame clones, with some not included. Of under 950,000 clones in the sample, about a sixth were seen once. Source material: naive CD4+ T cells from blood. These receptors all come from a young woman in good health.

The chain employs TRBV21-1 and TRBJ1-2; the table names TRBD1, a call not compared with the DNA. TRBV21-1 is classified as a pseudogene. The CDR3 contains 13 residues. In DNA form, the CDR3 reads TGTGCCAGCTGCGACAGGGTTTTCTATGGCTACACCTTC. This sequence encodes CASCDRVFYGYTF.

This clone came up a few times. J is TRBJ2-3 and V is TRBV20-1; D call uncertain. CDR3 length: 11 amino acids. Deletions cut 4 bases from V and 4 bases from J, with 6 bases between. Germline V lookup: CDR1 DFQATT, CDR2 SNEGSKA (reference sequence). As DNA, the CDR3 is TGCAGTGCTACTCGGGCAGATACGCAGTATTTT. It translates to CSATRADTQYF.

The V call is TRBV7-8, the J call TRBJ1-3; D is unresolved. The CDR3 is 14 amino acids. Trimming cost V 7 bases and J 2 bases, with 12 bases left between them. From germline, CDR1 is SGHVS and CDR2 FQNEAQ. CDR3 DNA: TGTGCCAGCACACCCCCGTCCGCTGGAAACACCATATATTTT. It codes for CASTPPSAGNTIYF.

For the CDR3, the DNA is TGTGCCAGCACCACCAACACCGGGGAGCTGTTTTTT. Residues: CASTTNTGELFF. The rearrangement joins TRBV28 to TRBJ2-2; no definite D call. Germline V gene data show CDR1 as MDHEN and CDR2 as SYDVKM. The CDR3 runs 12 residues. Trimming left V 7 bases short and J 2 bases short, with 5 bases between.

In its sample, this clone was seen a few times. The gene calls are TRBV11-2 and TRBJ2-4, with unresolved D. CDR1 is SGHAT, CDR2 FQNNGV, per germline. CDR3 length: 19 amino acids. V was pared by 0 bases and J by 0 bases, with 18 bases between. CDR3 coding DNA: TGTGCCAGCAGCTTAGATAGGGTACGAGCAAGTCTAGCCAAAAACATTCAGTACTTC. The encoded protein is CASSLDRVRASLAKNIQYF.

This chain links TRBV7-6 with TRBJ2-7; 7 nucleotides agree with TRBD1. The CDR3 contains 14 residues. Germline loops: CDR1 SGHVS, CDR2 FNYEAQ. Trimming took 3 bases from V and 1 from J; bases not matched to a gene: 3. DNA for the CDR3: TGTGCCAGCAGCTTCGGACAGGCGTCCTACGAGCAGTACTTC. This encodes CASSFGQASYEQYF.

There are a few counts of this clone. The V gene is TRBV25-1, the J gene TRBJ2-2, with D perhaps matching TRBD1 or TRBD2 (5 bases each). The V gene's germline CDR1 is MGHDK and CDR2 SYGVNS. The V end was cut by 6 bases, the J end by 4 bases, with 18 bases between. The CDR3 has 16 amino acids. In DNA form, the CDR3 reads TGTGCCAGCAGCCTATCCGGGACCAGTCTCACCGGGGAGCTGTTTTTT. Its translation is CASSLSGTSLTGELFF. The full variable domain, completed using reference TRBV25-1 and TRBJ2-2, is EADIYQTPRYLVIGTGKKITLECSQTMGHDKMYWYQQDPGMELHLIHYSYGVNSTEKGDLSSESTVSRIRTEHFPLTLESARPSHTSQYLCASSLSGTSLTGELFFGEGSRLTVL.

This clone showed up just a few times. This sequence joins TRBV5-1 and TRBJ2-1; tentatively, D is TRBD1 (5 bases). V gave up 2 bases and J gave up 4 bases, with 7 bases separating them. The CDR3 sequence is 13 residues long. Germline V gene sequence: CDR1 SGHRS, CDR2 YFSETQ. CDR3 protein: CASSFGHYNEQFF. CDR3 DNA: TGCGCCAGCAGCTTCGGACATTACAATGAGCAGTTCTTC.

This clone was recorded a few times. This rearrangement joins TRBV6-1 to TRBJ2-5; weak D call: TRBD2 (6 bases). CDR3 length: 14 residues. V was pared by 7 bases and J by 5 bases, with 17 bases between. CDR1 is MNHNS, CDR2 SASEGT, per germline. The CDR3 sequence: CASTLTGGPETQYF. In DNA, the CDR3 is TGTGCCAGCACCCTAACTGGAGGGCCGGAGACCCAGTACTTC.

CDR3 DNA: TGCGCCAGCGCCGGGACTACGAGGTACAATGAGCAGTTCTTC. Translating it yields CASAGTTRYNEQFF. V is TRBV5-1 and J is TRBJ2-1; 7 bases agree with TRBD2. The germline V gene encodes CDR1 SGHRS and CDR2 YFSETQ. This CDR3 has 14 amino acids. V gave up 7 bases and J gave up 4 bases; unmatched junction bases: 8. Together with reference TRBV5-1 and TRBJ2-1, the CDR3 gives the full variable domain: KAGVTQTPRYLIKTRGQQVTLSCSPISGHRSVSWYQQTPGQGLQFLFEYFSETQRNKGNFPGRFSGRQFSNSRSEMNVSTLELGDSALYLCASAGTTRYNEQFFGPGTRLTVL.

This clone occurred a few times. The rearrangement joins TRBV19 to TRBJ1-2, with TRBD1 matching over 8 bases. V lost 4 bases and J lost 6; bases outside the gene matches: 7. Germline CDR1 is LNHDA and CDR2 is SQIVND (reference sequence). This CDR3 contains 14 residues. This chain's CDR3 is CASSTSQGADGYTF. For the CDR3, the DNA is TGTGCCAGTAGTACATCGCAGGGGGCCGATGGCTACACCTTC.

The chain uses TRBV19 and TRBJ2-4, with a weak D call TRBD1 (6 bases). This CDR3 has 14 amino acids. Trimming removed 6 bases from V and 4 bases from J, with 13 bases in between. Germline V CDR1 and CDR2: LNHDA, SQIVND (reference sequence). The CDR3, as DNA: TGTGCCAGTAGAGAAAAAGGACAGAAAAACATTCAGTACTTC. This translates into CASREKGQKNIQYF.

This clone was seen a handful of times. The chain recombines TRBV19 with TRBJ2-5; a possible D gene is TRBD1 (5 bases). The CDR3 contains 14 residues. The V end was cut by 3 bases, the J end by 4 bases, with 12 bases between. Germline V gene lookup returns CDR1 LNHDA and CDR2 SQIVND (reference sequence). CDR3 nucleotides: TGTGCCAGTAGTATCAGCCAGGGTCGAGAGACCCAGTACTTC. This encodes CASSISQGRETQYF.

CDR3 bases: TGTGCCAGCAGCCCGGGGGGTAGCGGCACCGGGGAGCTGTTTTTT. It specifies CASSPGGSGTGELFF. V usage is TRBV7-3 and J usage is TRBJ2-2, with 7 bases that match TRBD2. CDR3 length: 15 residues. V lost 5 bases to trimming and J lost 4 bases; unmatched junction nucleotides: 7. The germline V gene has CDR1 SGHTA and CDR2 FQGTGA.

This clone was counted a few times. The chain carries TRBV5-1 and TRBJ2-7; D is perhaps TRBD1 (6 bases). Trimming pared 4 bases from V and 4 bases from J, leaving 18 bases between. CDR1 and CDR2 from the germline V gene are SGHRS and YFSETQ. The CDR3 is 15 amino acids. DNA of the CDR3: TGCGCCAGCAGCCCCAGGCCAGGGGCTGGATACGAGCAGTACTTC. Protein product: CASSPRPGAGYEQYF.

With respect to this clone: The sample holds other DNA sequences that translate to the same CDR3. This sequence joins TRBV4-2 and TRBJ2-5; 9 bases fit TRBD1. CDR1 and CDR2 (germline): LGHNA, YNFKEQ. This CDR3 contains 14 residues. Unmatched junction bases numbered 4, after V lost 3 bases and J lost 5 bases. The CDR3 region has the DNA TGTGCCAGCAGCCAGGGACAGGGCGGGGAGACCCAGTACTTC. It is translated as CASSQGQGGETQYF.

The chain has TRBV14 and TRBJ1-1, with unresolved D. Trimming took 3 bases from V and 0 from J, leaving 2 bases between them. The CDR3 sequence is 12 residues long. Germline V lookup: CDR1 SGHDN, CDR2 FVKESK. CDR3 amino acids: CASSQMNTEAFF. CDR3 in DNA: TGTGCCAGCAGCCAGATGAACACTGAAGCTTTCTTT.

The V call is TRBV5-1, the J call TRBJ2-7; possible D gene TRBD2, 5 bases. CDR3 length: 15 residues. V dropped 0 bases and J dropped 7 bases, with 17 bases sitting between them. The germline V gene has CDR1 SGHRS and CDR2 YFSETQ. The CDR3 loop reads CASSLARHPRREQYF. The CDR3 nucleotides are TGCGCCAGCAGCTTGGCCCGACATCCTAGGAGGGAGCAGTACTTC.

Only a few counts were recorded for this clone. The chain couples TRBV19 to TRBJ2-1, with 7 nucleotides matching TRBD2. Per germline, CDR1 LNHDA and CDR2 SQIVND (reference sequence). The CDR3 is 16 amino acids. Trimming cost V 5 bases and J 4 bases; bases outside gene matches: 11. The CDR3: CASSDGRGSGYNEQFF. DNA for the CDR3: TGTGCCAGTAGTGATGGCCGCGGGAGCGGTTACAATGAGCAGTTCTTC.

This chain links TRBV7-2 with TRBJ2-3; 8 positions match TRBD2. There are 16 residues in the CDR3. Germline values: CDR1 SGHTA, CDR2 FQGNSA. V dropped 5 bases and J dropped 1; count of bases not matched to a gene: 8. For the CDR3, the DNA is TGTGCCAGCAGCCAAGGAGGTAGCGGGGGCACAGATACGCAGTATTTT. Protein: CASSQGGSGGTDTQYF.

This clone appeared a few times. V usage is TRBV4-2 and J usage is TRBJ2-7; no reliable D call. Germline assignment: CDR1 LGHNA and CDR2 YNFKEQ. The V and J ends lost 0 bases and 5 bases respectively, with 20 bases between them. There are 17 residues in the CDR3. The CDR3: CASSQDLADLGRNEQYF. In DNA, the CDR3 is TGTGCCAGCAGCCAAGATCTGGCCGACCTGGGCCGGAACGAGCAGTACTTC.

The rearrangement links TRBV6-5 to TRBJ1-5, with a tentative D call TRBD1 (6 bases). The CDR3 consists of 15 residues. Germline CDR1 and CDR2: MNHEY and SVGAGI. Trimming cost V 0 bases and J 2 bases, with 8 bases left between them. CDR3 nucleotide sequence: TGTGCCAGCAGTTACTCAGCAGGGGGCAATCAGCCCCAGCATTTT. Its translation is CASSYSAGGNQPQHF.